One sample yielded the 14 T cell receptor beta chains listed below, sequenced in a study of blood T cell repertoires in COVID-19. Sequencing was performed with immunoSEQ multiplex PCR; in TCRdb, only in-frame clones are kept and a portion is missing. The table has 110,000 or so clones, more than 85% seen once. The sequencing input was peripheral blood. Receptors originate from a human donor with acute or convalescent COVID-19. The donor label of this sample is uncertain.

The chain links TRBV4-1 to TRBJ2-1; TRBD1 might be the D (6 bases). Germline CDR1 is MGHRA and CDR2 is YSYEKL. Trimming stripped 5 bases from V and 4 bases from J, with 21 bases between. The CDR3 is made up of 17 amino acids. CDR3 nucleotide sequence: TGCGCCAGCAGCACCCGACAGGTCAACAAATTATACAATGAGCAGTTCTTC. Its protein product is CASSTRQVNKLYNEQFF.

This clone occurred once. The chain links TRBV19 to TRBJ1-1; 9 bases are a match to TRBD1. Germline CDR1 LNHDA, CDR2 SQIVND (reference sequence). The junction had 10 bases not matched to a gene; V was cut back by 1 base and J by 1 base. The CDR3 is made up of 18 amino acids. The chain's CDR3 is CASSIALFRTGANTEAFF. The CDR3 DNA is TGTGCCAGTAGTATAGCCCTTTTCCGGACAGGGGCGAACACTGAAGCTTTCTTT.

This clone occurred a few times. The genes are TRBV28 and TRBJ1-2, with D perhaps matching TRBD1 (5 bases). This CDR3 contains 14 residues. Trimming took off 5 bases at V and 1 base at J, with 11 bases between the two ends. Germline loops: CDR1 MDHEN, CDR2 SYDVKM. The CDR3 DNA is TGTGCCAGCAGTAAAGGACAAAATAACTATGGCTACACCTTC. It specifies CASSKGQNNYGYTF.

The DNA of the CDR3 is TGTGCCAGCAGCTTAGGGGGGAGGTCAACGTACTTC. Translation gives CASSLGGRSTYF. The rearrangement links TRBV7-2 to TRBJ2-7; tentatively, D is TRBD2 (6 bases). This CDR3 spans 12 amino acids. Trimming pared 1 base from V and 12 bases from J, leaving 13 bases between. The germline CDR1 and CDR2 sequences are SGHTA and FQGNSA.

The V gene is TRBV30, the J gene TRBJ1-3, with D perhaps matching TRBD1 (5 bases). Germline V gives CDR1 GTSNPN, CDR2 SVGIG (reference sequence). Trimming stripped 5 bases from V and 2 bases from J, with 10 bases between. The CDR3 contains 13 residues. The CDR3 is CAWDQGTGNTIYF. In DNA form, the CDR3 reads TGTGCCTGGGACCAGGGAACTGGAAACACCATATATTTT.

Only a few counts were recorded for this clone. The rearrangement links TRBV28 to TRBJ1-2; TRBD1 matches 9 bases. V dropped 7 bases and J dropped 4; count of bases not matched to a gene: 10. Germline CDR1 MDHEN, CDR2 SYDVKM. CDR3 length: 15 amino acids. CDR3 residues: CASIPGDRVLYGYTF. The CDR3 DNA reads TGTGCCAGCATCCCTGGGGACAGGGTCCTCTATGGCTACACCTTC.

The V call is TRBV10-3, the J call TRBJ1-5, with TRBD1 matching 9 bases. The CDR3 covers 15 residues. Germline CDR1 reads ENHRY; CDR2 reads SYGVKD. Trimming cost V 4 bases and J 2 bases; bases outside gene matches: 3. In DNA form, the CDR3 reads TGTGCCATCAGTGGGACAGGGGAGGGCAATCAGCCCCAGCATTTT. It encodes CAISGTGEGNQPQHF.

This clone has more than one count but fewer than ten. The chain has TRBV7-2 and TRBJ1-4; tentative D call: TRBD1 (5 bases). CDR1 and CDR2 (germline): SGHTA, FQGNSA. The CDR3 has 14 amino acids. Trimming took 1 base from V and 8 from J, leaving 11 bases between them. The CDR3 protein is CASSLGPGQEKLFF. The CDR3 region has the DNA TGTGCCAGCAGCTTAGGGCCAGGGCAAGAAAAACTGTTTTTT.

The chain couples TRBV7-2 to TRBJ2-3, with D possibly TRBD2 on 5 matching bases. The CDR3 has 12 amino acids. The germline V and J ends were trimmed by 8 bases and 8 bases, with 14 bases remaining between them. CDR1 and CDR2 (germline): SGHTA, FQGNSA. The CDR3 DNA reads TGTGCCAGCGTGCGGTTTGAGGGTACGCAGTATTTT. The encoded protein is CASVRFEGTQYF.

Here the CDR3 reads CAISEPGQGDYGYTF. In DNA form, the CDR3 reads TGTGCCATCAGTGAGCCGGGACAGGGGGACTATGGCTACACCTTC. This sequence joins TRBV10-3 and TRBJ1-2; TRBD1 aligns across 11 bases. In germline, CDR1 is ENHRY, CDR2 SYGVKD. J gave up 3 bases and V 2 bases, and 2 bases lay outside the gene matches. CDR3 length: 15 residues.

The V call is TRBV2, the J call TRBJ1-1; D might be TRBD1 (5 bases). This CDR3 is 13 amino acids long. Looked up from germline, CDR1 is SNHLY and CDR2 is FYNNEI. Trimming removed 8 bases from V and 1 base from J, with 11 bases in between. The CDR3 region is CASGRTRNTEAFF. The CDR3 DNA reads TGTGCCAGCGGACGGACACGGAACACTGAAGCTTTCTTT.

This chain links TRBV20-1 with TRBJ2-3; D call uncertain. There are 11 residues in the CDR3. V dropped 3 bases and J dropped 8 bases, with 9 bases sitting between them. Germline loops: CDR1 DFQATT, CDR2 SNEGSKA (reference sequence). The CDR3 sequence is CSASGEVTQYF. DNA of the CDR3: TGCAGTGCTAGTGGAGAGGTTACGCAGTATTTT.

The gene calls are TRBV28 and TRBJ2-3; TRBD1 is a possible D gene (5 bases). The CDR3 consists of 16 residues. V was pared by 9 bases and J by 4 bases, with 23 bases between. CDR1 is MDHEN, CDR2 SYDVKM, per germline. CDR3 loop: CASLPPQGRNSDTQYF. CDR3 bases: TGTGCCAGTCTACCCCCCCAGGGAAGAAATTCAGATACGCAGTATTTT.

The chain is built from TRBV10-3 and TRBJ2-1; 14 nucleotides match TRBD2. Germline lookup yields CDR1 ENHRY and CDR2 SYGVKD. The CDR3 covers 14 residues. V shed 6 bases, J shed 7 bases, and the junction held 2 bases outside the gene matches. The CDR3 coding sequence is TGTGCCATCAGGGGGACTAGCGGGGGAAATGAGCAGTTCTTC. It is translated as CAIRGTSGGNEQFF.